Shown below are 4 T cell receptor beta chains from a single sample sequenced in a study of response to subunit inactivated influenza vaccine. TCRdb processed the RT-PCR reads anew with MiXCR; each CDR3 protein has one entry. The data contain about 780,000 distinct CDR3 sequences, 15% to 20% of them seen just once; the ten biggest clones take up about a tenth. Material: PBMCs from blood, obtained around 5 days after vaccination. The receptors were sampled from a man between 50 and 59 years old who received an inactivated influenza vaccine.

V usage is TRBV20-1 and J usage is TRBJ2-3; D unresolved. Germline CDR1 DFQATT, CDR2 SNEGSKA (reference sequence). V gave up 1 base and J gave up 3 bases, with 14 bases separating them. CDR3 length: 15 amino acids. The CDR3 is CSARGLQDTTDTQYF. DNA for the CDR3: TGCAGTGCTAGAGGCCTACAAGATACTACAGATACGCAGTATTTT.

The chain recombines TRBV12-3 or TRBV12-4 with TRBJ1-1; tentative D call: TRBD1 (5 bases). V was clipped by 5 bases and J by 4 bases, with 11 bases between them. The CDR3 runs 13 residues. The CDR3 DNA follows: TGTGCCAGCAGTCCAGGGAGTAGCACTGAAGCTTTCTTT. Encoded protein: CASSPGSSTEAFF.

The J gene is TRBJ2-1, the V gene TRBV4-1, with TRBD2 identical over 8 bases. The V gene end was trimmed by 3 bases and the J gene end by 2 bases; junction bases not matched to a gene: 9. The CDR3 spans 17 residues. Germline V gene sequence: CDR1 MGHRA, CDR2 YSYEKL. CDR3 in amino acids: CASSHRTSPGAYNEQFF. CDR3 coding DNA: TGCGCCAGCAGCCATAGGACTAGCCCCGGGGCCTACAATGAGCAGTTCTTC.

In DNA form, the CDR3 reads TGTGCCAGCAGCGTAGGTCAGGCTGGAGAGACCCAGTACTTC. Protein sequence: CASSVGQAGETQYF. This chain links TRBV9 with TRBJ2-5; D gene ambiguous. The length of the CDR3 is 14 residues. Germline CDR1 is SGDLS and CDR2 is YYNGEE. The ends were cut back, 0 bases at V and 4 bases at J, with 10 bases in the middle. The variable domain in full, completed from reference TRBV9 and TRBJ2-5, reads DSGVTQTPKHLITATGQRVTLRCSPRSGDLSVYWYQQSLDQGLQFLIQYYNGEERAKGNILERFSAQQFPDLHSELNLSSLELGDSALYFCASSVGQAGETQYFGPGTRLLVL.